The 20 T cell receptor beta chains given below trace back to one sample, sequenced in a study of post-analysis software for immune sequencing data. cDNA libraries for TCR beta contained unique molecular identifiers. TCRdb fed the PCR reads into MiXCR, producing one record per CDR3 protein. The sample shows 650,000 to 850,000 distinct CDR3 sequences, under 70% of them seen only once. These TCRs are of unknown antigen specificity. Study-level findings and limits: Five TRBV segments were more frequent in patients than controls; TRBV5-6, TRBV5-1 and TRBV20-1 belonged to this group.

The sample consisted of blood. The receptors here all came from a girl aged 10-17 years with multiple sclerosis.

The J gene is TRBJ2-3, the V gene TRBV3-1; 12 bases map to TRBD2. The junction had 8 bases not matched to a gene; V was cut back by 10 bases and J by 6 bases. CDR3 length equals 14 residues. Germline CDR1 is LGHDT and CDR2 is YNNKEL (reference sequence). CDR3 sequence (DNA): TGTGCCACTCAACTAGCGGGGGGCCGGGATACGCAGTATTTT. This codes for CATQLAGGRDTQYF.

The CDR3 DNA reads TGTGCCAGCAGCGGGACAGCATTCAACACTGAAGCTTTCTTT. This encodes CASSGTAFNTEAFF. This sequence joins TRBV6-5 and TRBJ1-1, with TRBD1 matching over 7 bases. The V gene's germline CDR1 is MNHEY and CDR2 SVGAGI. The CDR3 loop spans 14 amino acids. V was clipped by 6 bases and J by 2 bases; unmatched bases: 6.

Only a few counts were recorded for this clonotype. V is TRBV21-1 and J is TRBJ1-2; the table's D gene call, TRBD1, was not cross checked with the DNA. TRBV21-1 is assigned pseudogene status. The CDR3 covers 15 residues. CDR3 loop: CASSIKGGQHYGYTF. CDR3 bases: TGTGCCAGCAGCATAAAGGGAGGACAGCACTATGGCTACACCTTC.

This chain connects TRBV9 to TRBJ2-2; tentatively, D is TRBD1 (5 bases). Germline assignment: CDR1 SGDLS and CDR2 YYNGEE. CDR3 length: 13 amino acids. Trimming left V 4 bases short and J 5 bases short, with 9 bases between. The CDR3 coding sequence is TGTGCCAGCAGCCAGGACATAACCGGGGAGCTGTTTTTT. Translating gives CASSQDITGELFF.

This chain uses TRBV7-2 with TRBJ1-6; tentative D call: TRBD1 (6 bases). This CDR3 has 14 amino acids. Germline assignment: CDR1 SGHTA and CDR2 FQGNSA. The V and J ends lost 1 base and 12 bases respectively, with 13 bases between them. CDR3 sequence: CASSLVQGGRPLHF. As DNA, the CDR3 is TGTGCCAGCAGCTTAGTACAGGGAGGAAGACCCCTCCACTTT.

CDR3 bases: TGTGCCAGCAGTTTAGACCTATCCTACAATGAGCAGTTCTTC. Protein product: CASSLDLSYNEQFF. The chain links TRBV12-3 or TRBV12-4 to TRBJ2-1; D gene unclear. The V and J ends lost 1 base and 1 base respectively, with 5 bases between them. CDR3 size: 14 residues.

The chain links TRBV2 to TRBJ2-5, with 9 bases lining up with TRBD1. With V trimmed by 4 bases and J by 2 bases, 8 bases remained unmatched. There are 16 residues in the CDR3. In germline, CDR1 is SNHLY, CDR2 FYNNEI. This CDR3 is CASSAGQGYGQETQYF. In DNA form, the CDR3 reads TGTGCCAGCAGTGCCGGACAGGGGTATGGGCAAGAGACCCAGTACTTC.

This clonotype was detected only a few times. This CDR3 reads CASRGTDSGANVLTF. The CDR3 region has the DNA TGTGCCAGCAGGGGGACAGACTCTGGGGCCAACGTCCTGACTTTC. The rearrangement links TRBV13 to TRBJ2-6; 7 nucleotides align to TRBD1. Per the germline V gene, CDR1 is PRHDT and CDR2 is FYEKMQ (reference sequence). There are 15 residues in the CDR3. Unmatched junction bases numbered 2, after V lost 6 bases and J lost 0 bases.

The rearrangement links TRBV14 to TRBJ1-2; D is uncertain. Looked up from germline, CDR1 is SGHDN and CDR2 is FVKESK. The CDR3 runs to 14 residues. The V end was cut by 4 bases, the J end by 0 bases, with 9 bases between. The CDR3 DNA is TGTGCCAGCAGCCCCCTCGGATCTAACTATGGCTACACCTTC. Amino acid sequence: CASSPLGSNYGYTF.

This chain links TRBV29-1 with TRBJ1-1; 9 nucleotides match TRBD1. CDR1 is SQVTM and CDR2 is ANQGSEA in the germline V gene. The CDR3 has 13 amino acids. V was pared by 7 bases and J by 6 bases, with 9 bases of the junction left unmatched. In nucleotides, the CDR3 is TGCAGCGGGAAGGGACAGGGACCCCCTGAAGCTTTCTTT. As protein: CSGKGQGPPEAFF.

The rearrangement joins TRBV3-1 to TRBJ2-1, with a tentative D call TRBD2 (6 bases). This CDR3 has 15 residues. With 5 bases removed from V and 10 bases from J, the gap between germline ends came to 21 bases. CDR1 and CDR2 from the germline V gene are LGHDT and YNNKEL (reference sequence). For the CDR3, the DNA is TGTGCCAGCAGCAACCGACACGGGAGAGGGTACGAGCAGTTCTTC. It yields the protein CASSNRHGRGYEQFF.

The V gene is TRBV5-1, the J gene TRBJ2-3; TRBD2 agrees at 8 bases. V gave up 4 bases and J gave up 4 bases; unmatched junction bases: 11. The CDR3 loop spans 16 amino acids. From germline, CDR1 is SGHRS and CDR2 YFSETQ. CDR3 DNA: TGCGCCAGCAGCCCGGGGGGGACTACCGGGGCAGATACGCAGTATTTT. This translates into CASSPGGTTGADTQYF.

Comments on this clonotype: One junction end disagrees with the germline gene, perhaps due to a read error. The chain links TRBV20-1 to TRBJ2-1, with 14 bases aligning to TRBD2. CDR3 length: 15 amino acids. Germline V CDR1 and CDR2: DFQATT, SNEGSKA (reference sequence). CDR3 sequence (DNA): TGCAGTGTTAGAAAGGGACTAGCGGGAGTAAATGAGCAGTTCTTC. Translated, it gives CSVRKGLAGVNEQFF.

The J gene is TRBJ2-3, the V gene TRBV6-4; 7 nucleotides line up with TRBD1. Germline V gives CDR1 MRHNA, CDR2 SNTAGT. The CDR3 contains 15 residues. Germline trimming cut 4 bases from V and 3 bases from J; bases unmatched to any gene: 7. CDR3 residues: CASSVSDRETDTQYF. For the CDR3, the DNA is TGTGCCAGCAGTGTCTCCGACAGGGAGACAGATACGCAGTATTTT.

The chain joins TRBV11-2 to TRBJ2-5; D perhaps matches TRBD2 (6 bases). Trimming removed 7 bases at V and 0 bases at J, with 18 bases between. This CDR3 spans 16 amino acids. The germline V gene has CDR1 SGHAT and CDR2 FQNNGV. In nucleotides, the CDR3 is TGTGCCAGCACGAAGGGGCAGCGGGCCCACCAAGAGACCCAGTACTTC. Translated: CASTKGQRAHQETQYF.

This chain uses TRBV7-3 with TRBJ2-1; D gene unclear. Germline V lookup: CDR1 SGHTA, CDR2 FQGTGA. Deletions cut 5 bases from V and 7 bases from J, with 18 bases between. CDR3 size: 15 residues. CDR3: CASSPRRSNGNEQFF. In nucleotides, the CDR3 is TGTGCCAGCAGCCCCAGGAGAAGCAACGGGAATGAGCAGTTCTTC.

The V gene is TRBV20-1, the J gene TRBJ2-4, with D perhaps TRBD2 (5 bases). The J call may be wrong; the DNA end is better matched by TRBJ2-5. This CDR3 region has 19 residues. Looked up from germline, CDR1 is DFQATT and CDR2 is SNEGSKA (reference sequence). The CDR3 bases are TGCAGTGCTAGAGAGGGTGGGCTAGCCCCCCTATCAGAACAAGAGACCCAGTACTTC. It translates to CSAREGGLAPLSEQETQYF.

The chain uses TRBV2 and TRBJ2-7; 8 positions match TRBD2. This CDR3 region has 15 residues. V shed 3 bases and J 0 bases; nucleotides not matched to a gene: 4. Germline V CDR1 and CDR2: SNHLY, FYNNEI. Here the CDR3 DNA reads TGTGCCAGCAGTGAGGTAGCGGGGAACTCCTACGAGCAGTACTTC. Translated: CASSEVAGNSYEQYF.

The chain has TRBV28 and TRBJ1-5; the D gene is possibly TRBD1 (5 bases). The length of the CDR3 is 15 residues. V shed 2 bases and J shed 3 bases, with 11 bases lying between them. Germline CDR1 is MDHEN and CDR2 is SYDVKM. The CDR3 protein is CASSLHQGTNQPQHF. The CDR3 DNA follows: TGTGCCAGCAGTTTACACCAGGGTACCAATCAGCCCCAGCATTTT.

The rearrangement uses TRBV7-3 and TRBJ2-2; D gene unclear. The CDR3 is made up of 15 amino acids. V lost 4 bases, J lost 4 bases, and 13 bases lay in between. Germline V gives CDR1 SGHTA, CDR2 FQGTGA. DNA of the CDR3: TGTGCCAGCAGCTCTGACCGACGAGGCACCGGGGAGCTGTTTTTT. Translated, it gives CASSSDRRGTGELFF.